Each of the 7 T cell receptor beta chains below was sequenced from the same sample in a study of blood T cell repertoires in COVID-19. Repertoires were generated with immunoSEQ multiplex PCR, while TCRdb's copy carries only in-frame clones and drops some. The data show about 260,000 clones, with more than 70% seen just once and 0.95% to 1.5% held by the top ten. Sample: PBMCs or T cells enriched from blood (not recorded which). These receptors were collected from a woman aged 40 to 50 with acute COVID-19.

The chain is built from TRBV6-5 and TRBJ1-2; a possible D gene is TRBD1 (5 bases). V lost 2 bases and J 3 bases, leaving 7 bases between the germline ends. Germline V gene sequence: CDR1 MNHEY, CDR2 SVGAGI. The CDR3 extends over 13 amino acids. Written as DNA, the CDR3 is TGTGCCAGCAGTTACGACAGATACTATGGCTACACCTTC. It encodes CASSYDRYYGYTF.

The rearrangement joins TRBV7-9 to TRBJ1-5, with D unresolved. Between the trimmed V and J ends, which lost 1 base and 5 bases, there was a span of 6 bases. The CDR3 is made up of 13 amino acids. CDR1 is SEHNR and CDR2 is FQNEAQ in the germline V gene (reference sequence). CDR3 amino acids: CASSLGADQPQHF. The CDR3 nucleotides read TGTGCCAGCAGCTTAGGTGCAGATCAGCCCCAGCATTTT. The variable domain in full, with the rest retrieved from reference TRBV7-9 and TRBJ1-5, is DTGVSQNPRHKITKRGQNVTFRCDPISEHNRLYWYRQTLGQGPEFLTYFQNEAQLEKSRLLSDRFSAERPKGSFSTLEIQRTEQGDSAMYLCASSLGADQPQHFGDGTRLSIL.

The chain combines TRBV7-9 with TRBJ2-5, with D unclear. Germline CDR1 is SEHNR and CDR2 is FQNEAQ (reference sequence). V shed 4 bases and J shed 3 bases, with 15 bases lying between them. CDR3 length: 15 residues. The CDR3 DNA reads as TGTGCCAGCAGCTCCTTAAGTAGTATCAAAGAGACCCAGTACTTC. Amino acids: CASSSLSSIKETQYF.

The V gene is TRBV6-5, the J gene TRBJ2-1; TRBD2 matches at 9 bases. With V trimmed by 9 bases and J by 12 bases, 12 bases remained unmatched. The germline gives CDR1 MNHEY, CDR2 SVGAGI. The length of the CDR3 is 13 residues. The CDR3 DNA sequence: TGTGCCAGTCATCTTTTGCGGGGGGGAGGGCAGTTCTTC. This codes for CASHLLRGGGQFF.

The chain employs TRBV6-5 and TRBJ2-7, with D maybe TRBD2 (7 bases). The CDR3 totals 15 residues. Trimming took 5 bases from V and 2 from J, leaving 16 bases between them. CDR1 and CDR2 from the germline V gene are MNHEY and SVGAGI. The CDR3 here is CASSPPGEGAYEQYF. The CDR3 DNA is TGTGCCAGCAGTCCACCGGGGGAGGGGGCCTACGAGCAGTACTTC.

Only a few counts were recorded for this clone. V usage is TRBV5-4 and J usage is TRBJ2-7; TRBD1 is a possible D gene (6 bases). The CDR3 runs to 13 residues. The germline V gene has CDR1 SGHNT and CDR2 YYREEE (reference sequence). V lost 3 bases and J 1 base, leaving 8 bases between the germline ends. CDR3 residues: CASSSQGSYEQYF. CDR3 bases: TGTGCCAGCAGCTCACAGGGATCCTACGAGCAGTACTTC.

CDR3 coding DNA: TGTGCCAGCAGTTTATTGTCCCAGGCGCTTGCTAATGAGCAGTTCTTC. Amino acid sequence: CASSLLSQALANEQFF. V and J are TRBV28 and TRBJ2-1; D uncertain. There are 16 residues in the CDR3. V was cut by 1 base and J by 7 bases, with 17 bases left in between. Germline V gene sequence: CDR1 MDHEN, CDR2 SYDVKM.